The T cell receptor beta chain under discussion was sequenced for a study of sequential checkpoint blockade in melanoma. Study summary: 91 pretreatment tumor DNA samples were TCRβ immunosequenced. Twenty-two patients had matched tumor biopsies before treatment and at week 13 after nivolumab or ipilimumab alone. General study results and limits: Patients with week-13 increases in T-cell fraction and clonality benefited about 30 times more often.

This clone was counted a few times. Antigen specificity is unknown. Treatment here: randomized to nivolumab then ipilimumab (arm A) or the reverse (arm B). Assay used: immunoSEQ multiplex PCR; TCRdb lists only in-frame clones, some missing. The table records approximately 5,600 clones, roughly a quarter of them present only once. The CDR3 totals 13 residues. The germline V gene encodes CDR1 SNHLY and CDR2 FYNNEI. The V end lost 8 bases, the J end lost 5 bases, and 15 bases lay between the germline ends. The V and J genes are TRBV2 and TRBJ2-5; TRBD1 is a possible D gene (6 bases). Sequencing was performed on tumor tissue (inferred from file names), taken from a patient given nivolumab and ipilimumab in sequence. The TCR was taken from a human donor with melanoma. The CDR3: CASQGRLGETQYF. In nucleotides, the CDR3 is TGTGCCAGCCAGGGGCGTCTGGGGGAGACCCAGTACTTC.